Shown below are 2 T cell receptor beta chains from a single sample sequenced in a study of T-cell reconstitution after alpha-beta-depleted transplantation in children. Molecular barcoding with unique molecular identifiers was used for the TCRbeta library. TCRdb independently ran MiXCR on the PCR reads; one entry per CDR3 protein. Here the sample spans just over 350,000 distinct CDR3 sequences, more than 10% being singletons. The sequencing here drew on PBMCs, taken from the stem cell graft. The source is a human donor who donated a stem cell graft to a child with Fanconi anemia.

Concerning this clonotype: A junction boundary mismatches the germline segment, possibly from a read error. The chain uses TRBV20-1 and TRBJ1-5, with 8 bases identical to TRBD1. Germline V lookup: CDR1 DFQATT, CDR2 SNEGSKA (reference sequence). This CDR3 region has 17 residues. The CDR3 is CCATAGTGGIDGKPQHF. In DNA, the CDR3 is TGCTGTGCTACTGCTGGGACAGGCGGGATCGACGGGAAGCCCCAGCATTTT.

This clonotype was seen only a few times. The V and J genes are TRBV6-1 and TRBJ1-1; no clear D gene. The CDR3 is 15 amino acids. Germline lookup yields CDR1 MNHNS and CDR2 SASEGT. Trimming took 6 bases from V and 0 from J, leaving 14 bases between them. Here the CDR3 DNA reads TGTGCCAGCAGCCCCGGGCGGGGTGTGAACACTGAAGCTTTCTTT. Its protein is CASSPGRGVNTEAFF.